These T cell receptor beta chains were read from a single sample in a study of T-cell memory formation after mild COVID-19. TCRdb analysed the 5' RACE reads with MiXCR anew, one entry per CDR3 protein. This table holds 450,000 or so distinct CDR3 sequences, roughly 20% found once. Sequencing input: PBMCs or a T cell subset sorted from them (not recorded which). The receptors come from an adult woman who had mild COVID-19 (a few samples of this study predate the infection). Cell type and time point are not known. Both conserved end residues are part of each CDR3. The order of the fields is V gene, J gene, clone size, D gene, CDR3 protein, CDR3 DNA. A D gene is named only where the DNA matches it firmly. The size field is filled for only some rows; it gives once, few, many or a size class.

V: TRBV20-1; J: TRBJ2-2; size: .; D: .; CDR3: CSAPGYLDTGELFF; DNA: TGCAGTGCTCCAGGGTATCTGGACACCGGGGAGCTGTTTTTT
V: TRBV12-3/TRBV12-4; J: TRBJ2-2; size: .; D: TRBD2; CDR3: CASSLARLAGGYENTGELFF; DNA: TGTGCCAGCAGTTTAGCGCGACTAGCGGGGGGCTATGAGAACACCGGGGAGCTGTTTTTT
V: TRBV4-3; J: TRBJ2-1; size: .; D: TRBD2; CDR3: CASSQDHTSGTYNEQFF; DNA: TGCGCCAGCAGCCAAGATCACACTAGCGGGACCTACAATGAGCAGTTCTTC
V: TRBV2; J: TRBJ1-2; size: .; D: TRBD1; CDR3: CASSPRGGNGYTF; DNA: TGTGCCAGCAGTCCCAGGGGGGGGAATGGCTACACCTTC
V: TRBV24-1; J: TRBJ2-1; size: .; D: TRBD1; CDR3: CATSVTGTGNYNEQFF; DNA: TGTGCCACCAGTGTTACCGGGACAGGCAACTACAATGAGCAGTTCTTC
V: TRBV12-3/TRBV12-4; J: TRBJ1-6; size: few; D: .; CDR3: CASSSGILGGSPLHF; DNA: TGTGCCAGCAGTTCCGGGATACTCGGGGGTTCACCCCTCCACTTT
V: TRBV7-2; J: TRBJ2-3; size: few; D: TRBD2; CDR3: CASSLARLAVITDTQYF; DNA: TGTGCCAGCAGCTTAGCGCGCCTAGCGGTTATCACAGATACGCAGTATTTT
V: TRBV13; J: TRBJ1-2; size: few; D: .; CDR3: CASSLRGHHYGYTF; DNA: TGTGCCAGCAGCTTACGGGGACACCACTATGGCTACACCTTC
V: TRBV6-2/TRBV6-3; J: TRBJ2-7; size: .; D: TRBD1; CDR3: CASSYSTGSPYEQYF; DNA: TGTGCCAGCAGTTACTCGACAGGGAGTCCCTACGAGCAGTACTTC
V: TRBV7-8; J: TRBJ2-3; size: many; D: TRBD2; CDR3: CASSLDRAGATDTQYF; DNA: TGTGCCAGCAGCTTAGATAGAGCGGGGGCCACAGATACGCAGTATTTT
V: TRBV5-6; J: TRBJ2-5; size: few; D: .; CDR3: CASSLGRGEIETQYF; DNA: TGTGCCAGCAGCTTGGGAAGGGGTGAGATAGAGACCCAGTACTTC
V: TRBV18; J: TRBJ2-1; size: few; D: TRBD2; CDR3: CASSRTSGRVMDAYNEQFF; DNA: TGTGCCAGCTCCCGCACTAGCGGGAGGGTTATGGACGCCTACAATGAGCAGTTCTTC
V: TRBV7-2; J: TRBJ1-4; size: few; D: TRBD1; CDR3: CASSYTPQGAWLGKEKLFF; DNA: TGTGCCAGCAGCTACACCCCACAGGGGGCATGGCTCGGGAAAGAAAAACTGTTTTTT
V: TRBV7-2; J: TRBJ2-6; size: .; D: TRBD1; CDR3: CASSFRIGGVPSSGANVLTF; DNA: TGTGCCAGCAGCTTTCGGATAGGGGGCGTACCGTCCTCTGGGGCCAACGTCCTGACTTTC
V: TRBV27; J: TRBJ2-7; size: .; D: TRBD2; CDR3: CATARGSGSYEQYF; DNA: TGTGCCACCGCCCGGGGTAGCGGGAGCTACGAGCAGTACTTC
V: TRBV3-1; J: TRBJ2-7; size: .; D: .; CDR3: CASSLVGGVSDEQYF; DNA: TGTGCCAGCAGCCTTGTAGGGGGGGTTAGCGACGAGCAGTACTTC
V: TRBV6-5; J: TRBJ2-5; size: many; D: .; CDR3: CASSPRPLPETQYF; DNA: TGTGCCAGCAGTCCTAGACCCCTTCCTGAGACCCAGTACTTC
V: TRBV5-1; J: TRBJ1-2; size: .; D: .; CDR3: CASSPSPGNGYTF; DNA: TGCGCCAGCAGCCCATCTCCCGGGAATGGCTACACCTTC
V: TRBV7-2; J: TRBJ1-2; size: once; D: .; CDR3: CASSSKSLANVQGYTF; DNA: TGTGCCAGCAGCTCCAAGTCCCTGGCGAACGTTCAGGGCTACACCTTC
V: TRBV20-1; J: TRBJ1-5; size: .; D: TRBD1; CDR3: CSAHPTGDQPQHF; DNA: TGCAGTGCTCACCCAACAGGGGATCAGCCCCAGCATTTT
V: TRBV7-8; J: TRBJ2-1; size: few; D: TRBD2; CDR3: CASSLESSGRDEQFF; DNA: TGTGCCAGCAGCTTAGAATCTAGCGGGAGAGATGAGCAGTTCTTC
V: TRBV7-9; J: TRBJ2-6; size: few; D: .; CDR3: CASSLEGYRASGANVLTF; DNA: TGTGCCAGCAGCTTAGAGGGGTACAGGGCCTCTGGGGCCAACGTCCTGACTTTC